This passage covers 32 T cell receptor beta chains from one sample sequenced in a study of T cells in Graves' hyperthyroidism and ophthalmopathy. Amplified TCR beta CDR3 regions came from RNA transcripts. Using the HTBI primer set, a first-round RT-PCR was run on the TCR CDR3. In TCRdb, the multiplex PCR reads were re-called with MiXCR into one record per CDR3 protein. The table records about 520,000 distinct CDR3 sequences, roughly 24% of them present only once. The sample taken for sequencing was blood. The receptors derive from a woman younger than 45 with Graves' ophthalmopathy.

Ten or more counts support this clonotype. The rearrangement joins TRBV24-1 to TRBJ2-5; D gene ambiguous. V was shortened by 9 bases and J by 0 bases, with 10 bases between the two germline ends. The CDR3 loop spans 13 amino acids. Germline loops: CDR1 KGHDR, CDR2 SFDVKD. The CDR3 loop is CATQGSYQETQYF. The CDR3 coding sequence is TGTGCCACCCAAGGGTCTTACCAAGAGACCCAGTACTTC.

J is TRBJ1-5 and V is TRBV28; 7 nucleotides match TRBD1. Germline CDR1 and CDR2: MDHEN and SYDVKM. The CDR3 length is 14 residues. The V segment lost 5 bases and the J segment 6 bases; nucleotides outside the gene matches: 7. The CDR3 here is CASSPRAGGQPQHF. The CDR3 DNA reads TGTGCCAGCAGTCCACGGGCAGGGGGTCAGCCCCAGCATTTT.

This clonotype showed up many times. DNA of the CDR3: TGTGCCAGCAACCTAGCCCCCGGGAACTATGGCTACACCTTC. This encodes CASNLAPGNYGYTF. J is TRBJ1-2 and V is TRBV9; D remains unclear. V was shortened by 6 bases and J by 2 bases, with 14 bases between the two germline ends. CDR3 length: 14 residues. Germline assignment: CDR1 SGDLS and CDR2 YYNGEE.

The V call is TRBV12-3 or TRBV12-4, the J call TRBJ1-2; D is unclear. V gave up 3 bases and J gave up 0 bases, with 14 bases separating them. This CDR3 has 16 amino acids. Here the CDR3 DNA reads TGTGCCAGCAGTTTCGACACCGCGGTGGCTAACTATGGCTACACCTTC. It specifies CASSFDTAVANYGYTF.

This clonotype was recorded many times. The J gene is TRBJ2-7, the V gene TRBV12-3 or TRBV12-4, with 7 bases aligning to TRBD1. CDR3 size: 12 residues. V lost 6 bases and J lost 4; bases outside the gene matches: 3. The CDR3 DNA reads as TGTGCCAGCAGCCGGGACAGATACGAGCAGTACTTC. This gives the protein CASSRDRYEQYF.

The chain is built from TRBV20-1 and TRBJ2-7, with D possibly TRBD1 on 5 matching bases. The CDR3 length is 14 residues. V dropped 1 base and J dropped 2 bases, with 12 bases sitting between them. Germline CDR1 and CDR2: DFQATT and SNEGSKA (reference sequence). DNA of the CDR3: TGCAGTGCTAGAGGTCCGGACAAAGCCTACGAGCAGTACTTC. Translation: CSARGPDKAYEQYF.

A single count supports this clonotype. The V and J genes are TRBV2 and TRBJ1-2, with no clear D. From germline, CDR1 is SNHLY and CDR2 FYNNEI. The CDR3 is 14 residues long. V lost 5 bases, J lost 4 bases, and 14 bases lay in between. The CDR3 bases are TGTGCCAGCAGTACCGGGCCGCGAAGCTATGGCTACACCTTC. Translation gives CASSTGPRSYGYTF.

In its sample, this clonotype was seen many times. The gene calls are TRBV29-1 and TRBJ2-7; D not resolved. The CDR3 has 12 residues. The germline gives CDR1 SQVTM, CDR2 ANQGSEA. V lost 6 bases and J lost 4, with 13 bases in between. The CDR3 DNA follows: TGCAGCGTGAACCCTCCCCGTTACGAGCAGTACTTC. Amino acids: CSVNPPRYEQYF.

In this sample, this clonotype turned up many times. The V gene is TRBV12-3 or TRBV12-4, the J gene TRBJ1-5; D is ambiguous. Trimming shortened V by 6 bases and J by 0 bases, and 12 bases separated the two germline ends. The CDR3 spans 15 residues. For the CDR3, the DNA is TGTGCCAGCAGGTCCCAGGAGTATAGCAATCAGCCCCAGCATTTT. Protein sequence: CASRSQEYSNQPQHF.

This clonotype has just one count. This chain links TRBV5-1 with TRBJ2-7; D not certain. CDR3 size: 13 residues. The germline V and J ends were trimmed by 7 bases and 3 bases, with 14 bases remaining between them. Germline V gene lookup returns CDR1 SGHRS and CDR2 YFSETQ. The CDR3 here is CASQVAEDYEQYF. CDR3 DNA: TGCGCCAGCCAGGTGGCAGAGGACTACGAGCAGTACTTC.

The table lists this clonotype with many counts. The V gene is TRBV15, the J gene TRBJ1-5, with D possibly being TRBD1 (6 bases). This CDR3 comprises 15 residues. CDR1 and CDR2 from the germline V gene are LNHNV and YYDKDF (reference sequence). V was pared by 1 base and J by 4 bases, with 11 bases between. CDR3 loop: CATSRGSGENQPQHF. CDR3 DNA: TGTGCCACCAGCAGAGGATCAGGGGAAAATCAGCCCCAGCATTTT.

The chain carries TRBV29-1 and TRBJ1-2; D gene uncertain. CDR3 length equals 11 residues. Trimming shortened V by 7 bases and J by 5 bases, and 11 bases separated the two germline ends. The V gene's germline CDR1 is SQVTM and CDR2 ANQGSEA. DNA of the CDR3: TGCAGCGGCCGGTCGGGGTATGGCTACACCTTC. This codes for CSGRSGYGYTF. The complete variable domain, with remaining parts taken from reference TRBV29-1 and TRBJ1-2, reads SAVISQKPSRDICQRGTSLTIQCQVDSQVTMMFWYRQQPGQSLTLIATANQGSEATYESGFVIDKFPISRPNLTFSTLTVSNMSPEDSSIYLCSGRSGYGYTFGSGTRLTVV.

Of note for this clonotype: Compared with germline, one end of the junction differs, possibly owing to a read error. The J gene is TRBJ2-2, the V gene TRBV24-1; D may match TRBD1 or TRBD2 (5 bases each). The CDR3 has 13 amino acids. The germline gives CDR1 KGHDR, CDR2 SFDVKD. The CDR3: CSTRRRELGELFF. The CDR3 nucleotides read TGTTCCACCAGACGCAGGGAGCTCGGGGAGCTGTTTTTT.

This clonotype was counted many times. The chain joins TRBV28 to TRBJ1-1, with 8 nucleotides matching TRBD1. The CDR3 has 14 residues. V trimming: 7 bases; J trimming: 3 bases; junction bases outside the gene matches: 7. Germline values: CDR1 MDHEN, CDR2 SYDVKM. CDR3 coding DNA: TGTGCCAGCAACGAGGGACAGGAGTACACTGAAGCTTTCTTT. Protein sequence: CASNEGQEYTEAFF.

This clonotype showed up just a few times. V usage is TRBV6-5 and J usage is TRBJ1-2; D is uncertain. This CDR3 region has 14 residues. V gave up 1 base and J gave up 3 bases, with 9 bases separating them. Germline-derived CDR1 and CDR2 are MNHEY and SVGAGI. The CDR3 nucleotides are TGTGCCAGCAGTTACTATTCGGTCGACTATGGCTACACCTTC. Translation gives CASSYYSVDYGYTF.

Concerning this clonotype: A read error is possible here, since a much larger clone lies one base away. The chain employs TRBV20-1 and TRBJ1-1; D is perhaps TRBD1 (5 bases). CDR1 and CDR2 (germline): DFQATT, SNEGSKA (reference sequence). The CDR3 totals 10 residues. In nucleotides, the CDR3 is TGCAAATTAGGACACACTGAATCTTTCTTT. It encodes CKLGHTESFF.

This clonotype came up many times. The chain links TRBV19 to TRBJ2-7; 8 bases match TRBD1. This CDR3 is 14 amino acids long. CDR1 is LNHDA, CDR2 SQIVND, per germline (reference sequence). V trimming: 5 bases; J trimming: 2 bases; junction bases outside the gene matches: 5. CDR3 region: CASSGQGGAYEQYF. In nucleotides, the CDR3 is TGTGCCAGTAGTGGACAGGGTGGAGCCTACGAGCAGTACTTC.

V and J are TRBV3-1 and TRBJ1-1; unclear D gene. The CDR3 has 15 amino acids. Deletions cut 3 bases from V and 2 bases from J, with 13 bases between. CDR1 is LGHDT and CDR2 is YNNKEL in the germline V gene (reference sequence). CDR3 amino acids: CASSHHVLDNTEAFF. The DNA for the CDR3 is TGTGCCAGCAGCCATCACGTTTTGGATAACACTGAAGCTTTCTTT.

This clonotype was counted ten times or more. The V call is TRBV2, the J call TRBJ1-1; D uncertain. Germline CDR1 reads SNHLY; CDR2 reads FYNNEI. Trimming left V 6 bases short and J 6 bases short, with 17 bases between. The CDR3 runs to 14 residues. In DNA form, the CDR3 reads TGTGCCAGCAGAAGAGGTAACTACGAGGCTGAAGCTTTCTTT. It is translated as CASRRGNYEAEAFF. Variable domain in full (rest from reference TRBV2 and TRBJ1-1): EPEVTQTPSHQVTQMGQEVILRCVPISNHLYFYWYRQILGQKVEFLVSFYNNEISEKSEIFDDQFSVERPDGSNFTLKIRSTKLEDSAMYFCASRRGNYEAEAFFGQGTRLTVV.

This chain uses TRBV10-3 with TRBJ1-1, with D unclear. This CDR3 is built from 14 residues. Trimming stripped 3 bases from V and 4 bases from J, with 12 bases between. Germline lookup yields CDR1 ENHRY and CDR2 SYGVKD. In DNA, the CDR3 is TGTGCCATCAGTGACTTACAGCCTAGCACTGAAGCTTTCTTT. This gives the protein CAISDLQPSTEAFF.

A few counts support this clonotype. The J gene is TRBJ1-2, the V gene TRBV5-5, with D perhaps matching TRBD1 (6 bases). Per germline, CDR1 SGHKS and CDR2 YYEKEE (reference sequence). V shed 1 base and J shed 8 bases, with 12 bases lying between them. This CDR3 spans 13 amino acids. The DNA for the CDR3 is TGTGCCAGCAGCTTGTTCTGGGGGCAAGGCTACACCTTC. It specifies CASSLFWGQGYTF.

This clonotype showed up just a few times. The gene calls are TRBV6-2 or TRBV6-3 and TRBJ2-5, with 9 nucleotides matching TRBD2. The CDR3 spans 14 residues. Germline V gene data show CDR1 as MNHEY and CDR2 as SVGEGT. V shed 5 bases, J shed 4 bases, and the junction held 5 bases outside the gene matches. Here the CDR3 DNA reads TGTGCCAGCAGTCGAGCGGGGGGAGGAGAGACCCAGTACTTC. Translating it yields CASSRAGGGETQYF.

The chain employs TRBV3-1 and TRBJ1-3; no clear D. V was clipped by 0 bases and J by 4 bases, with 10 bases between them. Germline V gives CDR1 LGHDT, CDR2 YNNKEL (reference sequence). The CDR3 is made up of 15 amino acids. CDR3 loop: CASSQDLMAGNTIYF. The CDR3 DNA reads TGTGCCAGCAGCCAAGATTTGATGGCGGGAAACACCATATATTTT. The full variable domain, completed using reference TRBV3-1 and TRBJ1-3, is DTAVSQTPKYLVTQMGNDKSIKCEQNLGHDTMYWYKQDSKKFLKIMFSYNNKELIINETVPNRFSPKSPDKAHLNLHINSLELGDSAVYFCASSQDLMAGNTIYFGEGSWLTVV.

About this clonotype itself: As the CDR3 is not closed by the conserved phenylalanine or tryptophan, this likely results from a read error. The CDR3 coding sequence is TGTGCCAGCAGACTTATCGGCGGGGGGCTCACCGGGGAGCTGTTTTTG. Translated: CASRLIGGGLTGELFL. The chain uses TRBV28 and TRBJ2-2; 8 bases match TRBD2. V shed 6 bases, J shed 4 bases, and the junction held 10 bases outside the gene matches. The CDR3 contains 16 residues. Per the germline V gene, CDR1 is MDHEN and CDR2 is SYDVKM.

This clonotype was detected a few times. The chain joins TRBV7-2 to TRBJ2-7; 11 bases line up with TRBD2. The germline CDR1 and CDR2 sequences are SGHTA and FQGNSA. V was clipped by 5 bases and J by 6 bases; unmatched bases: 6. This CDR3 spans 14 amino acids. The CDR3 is CASSETSGRSEQYF. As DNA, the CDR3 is TGTGCCAGCAGCGAAACTAGCGGGAGAAGCGAGCAGTACTTC.

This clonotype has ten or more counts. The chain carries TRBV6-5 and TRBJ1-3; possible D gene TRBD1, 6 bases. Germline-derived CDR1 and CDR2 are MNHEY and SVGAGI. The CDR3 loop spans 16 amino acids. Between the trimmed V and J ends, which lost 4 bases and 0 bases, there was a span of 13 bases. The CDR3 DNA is TGTGCCAGCAGTTGGGGACAACCTTTCTCTGGAAACACCATATATTTT. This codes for CASSWGQPFSGNTIYF.

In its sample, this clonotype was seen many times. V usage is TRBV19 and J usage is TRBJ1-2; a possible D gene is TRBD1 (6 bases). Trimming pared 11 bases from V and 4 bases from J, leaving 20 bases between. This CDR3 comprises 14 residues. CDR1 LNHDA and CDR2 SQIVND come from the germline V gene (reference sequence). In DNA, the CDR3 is TGTGCCGGGCTTACAGGGCGGTCTATCTATGGCTACACCTTC. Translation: CAGLTGRSIYGYTF.

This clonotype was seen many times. The CDR3 DNA follows: TGTGCCAGCAGTTTAGCGCCGGCTGACACTGAAGCTTTCTTT. Translation gives CASSLAPADTEAFF. The chain couples TRBV27 to TRBJ1-1; D gene uncertain. V dropped 2 bases and J dropped 3 bases, with 10 bases sitting between them. The length of the CDR3 is 14 residues. Germline CDR1 MNHEY, CDR2 SMNVEV (reference sequence).

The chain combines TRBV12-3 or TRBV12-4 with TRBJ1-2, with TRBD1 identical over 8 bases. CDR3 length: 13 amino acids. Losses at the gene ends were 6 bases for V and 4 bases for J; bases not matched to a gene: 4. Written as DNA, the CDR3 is TGTGCCAGCAGGCCAGGGGGCGCCTATGGCTACACCTTC. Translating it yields CASRPGGAYGYTF.

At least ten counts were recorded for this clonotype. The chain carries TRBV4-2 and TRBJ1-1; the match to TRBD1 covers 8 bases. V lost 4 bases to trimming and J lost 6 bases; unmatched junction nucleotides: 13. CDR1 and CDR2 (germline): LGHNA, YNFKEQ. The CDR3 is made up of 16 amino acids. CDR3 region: CASSPSGQGGTAEAFF. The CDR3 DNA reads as TGTGCCAGCAGCCCCTCTGGACAGGGAGGGACAGCTGAAGCTTTCTTT.

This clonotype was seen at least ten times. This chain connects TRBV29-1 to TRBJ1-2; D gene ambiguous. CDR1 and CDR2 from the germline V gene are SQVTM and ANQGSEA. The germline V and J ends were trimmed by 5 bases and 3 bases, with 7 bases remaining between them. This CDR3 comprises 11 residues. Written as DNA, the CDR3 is TGCAGCGTTAGAGATTACTATGGCTACACCTTC. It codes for CSVRDYYGYTF.

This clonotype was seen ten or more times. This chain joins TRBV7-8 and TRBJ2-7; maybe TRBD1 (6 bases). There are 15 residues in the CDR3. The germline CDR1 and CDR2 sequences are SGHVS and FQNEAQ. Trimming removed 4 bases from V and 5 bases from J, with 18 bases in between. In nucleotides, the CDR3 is TGTGCCAGCAGCTCGAACAGGGAAGGGCTGCACGAGCAGTACTTC. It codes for CASSSNREGLHEQYF.